This TCR beta chain appears in the sequencing data of a study of Ad26.COV2.S vaccination and SARS-CoV-2 variants. The study's findings and limits: Vaccine recipients had higher spike-specific TCR breadth than placebo recipients.

The CDR3 is 14 residues long. Germline V CDR1 and CDR2: SEHNR, FQNEAQ (reference sequence). V lost 3 bases and J 3 bases, leaving 11 bases between the germline ends. Described treatment: roughly 19 received Ad26.COV2.S at low or high dose, single or two shots; roughly five received placebo; per-sample allocation not given. Specimens were obtained on day 63 following the first vaccine or placebo injection. TCRdb keeps only in-frame clones here, not all; method: immunoSEQ multiplex PCR. Counted here are hundreds of thousands of clones, around nine tenths occurring once; the ten biggest clones make up roughly 3.1%. A remark on this clone: Its antigen is not known.

The sample in question was peripheral blood, obtained in a trial of Ad26.COV2.S vaccine versus placebo. The TCR was taken from a person aged 18-60 years who received the Ad26.COV2.S COVID-19 vaccine or a placebo. This chain connects TRBV7-9 to TRBJ1-2; a possible D gene is TRBD1 (6 bases). CDR3 coding DNA: TGTGCCAGCAGCTTGCCCGCAGGGGACTATGGCTACACCTTC. As protein: CASSLPAGDYGYTF.